Below are 29 T cell receptor beta chains sequenced from a single sample in a study of blood T cell repertoires in COVID-19. Using immunoSEQ multiplex PCR, the repertoire was profiled, and TCRdb retains in-frame clones only, with some absent. The data contain approximately 290,000 clones, approximately 85% of them singletons. The specimen sequenced was peripheral blood. These receptor sequences come from a human donor with COVID-19, enrolled during active disease. The donor label of this sample is uncertain.

Only one count was recorded for this clone. J is TRBJ1-6 and V is TRBV5-1; D gene uncertain. CDR1 is SGHRS and CDR2 is YFSETQ in the germline V gene. This CDR3 is built from 14 residues. V dropped 5 bases and J dropped 11 bases, with 17 bases sitting between them. DNA for the CDR3: TGCGCCAGCAGATACGACCGAGGGCCCACACCCCTCCACTTT. The encoded protein is CASRYDRGPTPLHF.

The chain has TRBV5-1 and TRBJ1-2, with 7 bases aligning to TRBD1. The trim removed 4 bases at V and 4 bases at J, leaving 10 bases unmatched. CDR1 and CDR2 from the germline V gene are SGHRS and YFSETQ. The CDR3 length is 15 residues. The CDR3 protein is CASSLHRDSTYGYTF. The CDR3 bases are TGCGCCAGCAGCCTACACCGGGACAGCACCTATGGCTACACCTTC.

On this clone itself: Distinct nucleotide sequences in the sample also encode this CDR3. This chain connects TRBV6-6 to TRBJ1-1; weak D call: TRBD1 (5 bases). Germline V gene data show CDR1 as MNHNY and CDR2 as SVGAGI (reference sequence). The V end was cut by 0 bases, the J end by 10 bases, with 12 bases between. The CDR3 is made up of 13 amino acids. The DNA for the CDR3 is TGTGCCAGCAGTTACTCGACCGGGGGGGGAGCTTTCTTT. Translated, it gives CASSYSTGGGAFF.

The chain is built from TRBV6-2 or TRBV6-3 and TRBJ1-5; D gene uncertain. The V and J ends lost 0 bases and 5 bases respectively, with 11 bases between them. Per germline, CDR1 MNHEY and CDR2 SVGEGT. There are 15 residues in the CDR3. CDR3 DNA: TGTGCCAGCAGTTACTCCGGGTTCAGCGATCAGCCCCAGCATTTT. This sequence encodes CASSYSGFSDQPQHF.

The rearrangement links TRBV6-6 to TRBJ2-2; D is unresolved. The ends were cut back, 5 bases at V and 6 bases at J, with 10 bases in the middle. The CDR3 is 13 amino acids. Germline V lookup: CDR1 MNHNY, CDR2 SVGAGI (reference sequence). DNA for the CDR3: TGTGCCAGCAGTCGCGATCTAGCCGGGGAGCTGTTTTTT. Its translation is CASSRDLAGELFF.

This chain joins TRBV5-1 and TRBJ2-3; 7 bases match TRBD2. J lost 3 bases, V lost 0 bases, and 7 bases had no gene match. In germline, CDR1 is SGHRS, CDR2 YFSETQ. CDR3 length: 16 residues. The CDR3 loop reads CASSLVAGASTDTQYF. The CDR3 bases are TGCGCCAGCAGCTTGGTGGCGGGAGCGTCGACAGATACGCAGTATTTT.

The V call is TRBV2, the J call TRBJ1-1; the match to TRBD1 covers 7 bases. The CDR3 runs to 12 residues. Trimming took 5 bases from V and 5 from J; bases not matched to a gene: 2. Germline CDR1 is SNHLY and CDR2 is FYNNEI. The CDR3 DNA follows: TGTGCCAGCAGTAGGGGACAGACTGAAGCTTTCTTT. As protein: CASSRGQTEAFF.

The chain joins TRBV4-2 to TRBJ2-1, with 9 nucleotides matching TRBD2. The CDR3 contains 17 residues. Germline V gene data show CDR1 as LGHNA and CDR2 as YNFKEQ. The junction had 13 bases not matched to a gene; V was cut back by 2 bases and J by 8 bases. The CDR3 loop is CASSQHPAGGSFDEQFF. CDR3 nucleotide sequence: TGTGCCAGCAGCCAACACCCCGCGGGGGGGTCATTCGATGAGCAGTTCTTC.

V gene TRBV30 combines with J gene TRBJ1-3; the match to TRBD1 covers 11 bases. CDR1 GTSNPN and CDR2 SVGIG come from the germline V gene (reference sequence). J lost 3 bases, V lost 3 bases, and 1 base had no gene match. The CDR3 spans 14 residues. The DNA for the CDR3 is TGTGCCTGGAGCGGGACAGGGGGTGGAAACACCATATATTTT. It is translated as CAWSGTGGGNTIYF.

The chain combines TRBV12-3 or TRBV12-4 with TRBJ2-1, with 11 bases fitting TRBD2. This CDR3 is built from 13 residues. V was pared by 9 bases and J by 4 bases, with 2 bases of the junction left unmatched. In DNA form, the CDR3 reads TGTGCCAGTGGGACTAGCGGTTACAATGAGCAGTTCTTC. Protein sequence: CASGTSGYNEQFF.

The chain is built from TRBV7-6 and TRBJ2-2; 8 bases are a match to TRBD2. This CDR3 comprises 16 residues. Germline CDR1 SGHVS, CDR2 FNYEAQ. The trim removed 0 bases at V and 6 bases at J, leaving 6 bases unmatched. The CDR3 DNA reads TGTGCCAGCAGCTTAGCAAGAACGGGAGGGTCCGGGGAGCTGTTTTTT. Translated, it gives CASSLARTGGSGELFF.

The chain recombines TRBV27 with TRBJ2-7; TRBD2 matches at 13 bases. Germline V lookup: CDR1 MNHEY, CDR2 SMNVEV (reference sequence). V gave up 5 bases and J gave up 2 bases; unmatched junction bases: 3. The CDR3 has 15 residues. The CDR3 loop is CASSPGLAGAYEQYF. The CDR3 DNA reads as TGTGCCAGCAGTCCAGGACTAGCGGGGGCCTACGAGCAGTACTTC.

The chain uses TRBV11-3 and TRBJ2-1; 7 bases align to TRBD2. This CDR3 contains 14 residues. V lost 1 base, J lost 9 bases, and 6 bases stayed unmatched. Germline V gene lookup returns CDR1 SGHNT and CDR2 YENEEA. The DNA for the CDR3 is TGTGCCAGCAGCTTAGGTGCGGGAGCTGGTGAGCAGTTCTTC. Its translation is CASSLGAGAGEQFF.

This clone appeared once. The V and J genes are TRBV19 and TRBJ2-7, with 9 bases fitting TRBD1. The CDR3 loop spans 16 amino acids. CDR1 and CDR2 (germline): LNHDA, SQIVND (reference sequence). The V gene end was trimmed by 6 bases and the J gene end by 0 bases; junction bases not matched to a gene: 9. The CDR3 bases are TGTGCCAGTAGCGCCCCCGGGGACAGGGCCTCCTACGAGCAGTACTTC. Translating gives CASSAPGDRASYEQYF.

V gene TRBV5-1 combines with J gene TRBJ2-1, with a weak D call TRBD2 (5 bases). Trimming stripped 0 bases from V and 6 bases from J, with 13 bases between. Germline V gene data show CDR1 as SGHRS and CDR2 as YFSETQ. This CDR3 has 15 residues. CDR3 bases: TGCGCCAGCAGCTTGGCCGGGGTCCCTAGCAATGAGCAGTTCTTC. As protein: CASSLAGVPSNEQFF.

The chain employs TRBV6-4 and TRBJ2-2; TRBD2 matches 14 bases. Germline values: CDR1 MRHNA, CDR2 SNTAGT. V shed 5 bases, J shed 5 bases, and the junction held 10 bases outside the gene matches. The CDR3 is 18 residues long. For the CDR3, the DNA is TGTGCCAGCAGTACCGGGACTAGCGGGAGCTCGGGTACCGGGGAGCTGTTTTTT. Its translation: CASSTGTSGSSGTGELFF.

Here the CDR3 DNA reads TGTGCCAGCAGCCCAAATCAGGGGGCGGGGGAGCAGTACTTC. Translating it yields CASSPNQGAGEQYF. V gene TRBV9 combines with J gene TRBJ2-7; 8 bases fit TRBD1. CDR1 is SGDLS, CDR2 YYNGEE, per germline. The trim removed 4 bases at V and 7 bases at J, leaving 10 bases unmatched. The CDR3 spans 14 residues.

The chain combines TRBV6-5 with TRBJ2-3, with D perhaps TRBD2 (5 bases). V gave up 8 bases and J gave up 2 bases, with 11 bases separating them. Germline V lookup: CDR1 MNHEY, CDR2 SVGAGI. This CDR3 has 13 amino acids. CDR3 sequence reads: CASLSRDTDTQYF. The CDR3 DNA reads as TGTGCCAGCTTATCGAGGGACACAGATACGCAGTATTTT.

This clone is a singleton in its sample. This chain links TRBV28 with TRBJ1-1; weak D call: TRBD1 (6 bases). Trimming removed 5 bases from V and 5 bases from J, with 15 bases in between. CDR1 and CDR2 (germline): MDHEN, SYDVKM. This CDR3 is built from 14 residues. Here the CDR3 DNA reads TGTGCCAGCAGTCTACGTCAGGGGTGGACTGAAGCTTTCTTT. It translates to CASSLRQGWTEAFF.

The chain is built from TRBV28 and TRBJ1-6; 11 bases map to TRBD1. The CDR3 sequence is 17 residues long. Germline trimming cut 6 bases from V and 5 bases from J; bases unmatched to any gene: 9. From germline, CDR1 is MDHEN and CDR2 SYDVKM. Written as DNA, the CDR3 is TGTGCCAGCAGACGGGGAGGGACAGGGGGGAATAATTCACCCCTCCACTTT. Translating gives CASRRGGTGGNNSPLHF.

The chain links TRBV10-3 to TRBJ2-7, with a possible D match to TRBD1 (6 bases). Trimming took 9 bases from V and 6 from J, leaving 15 bases between them. The CDR3 contains 12 residues. Germline V gene sequence: CDR1 ENHRY, CDR2 SYGVKD. DNA for the CDR3: TGTGCCATATCCATGGGGGCACGCGAGCAGTACTTC. Its protein is CAISMGAREQYF.

V gene TRBV19 combines with J gene TRBJ2-2; no clear D gene. V lost 3 bases, J lost 0 bases, and 11 bases lay in between. Germline V gene sequence: CDR1 LNHDA, CDR2 SQIVND (reference sequence). CDR3 length: 16 amino acids. The CDR3 DNA reads as TGTGCCAGTAGTATGTCCAGGCGTGCGAACACCGGGGAGCTGTTTTTT. Amino acids: CASSMSRRANTGELFF.

This sequence joins TRBV7-9 and TRBJ1-2; TRBD1 matches 7 bases. V lost 5 bases and J lost 1; bases outside the gene matches: 4. CDR3 length equals 14 residues. The V gene's germline CDR1 is SEHNR and CDR2 FQNEAQ (reference sequence). The CDR3 protein is CASSRDSFNYGYTF. The CDR3, as DNA: TGTGCCAGCAGCCGGGACAGCTTTAACTATGGCTACACCTTC. Full variable domain (rest looked up from reference TRBV7-9 and TRBJ1-2): DTGVSQNPRHKITKRGQNVTFRCDPISEHNRLYWYRQTLGQGPEFLTYFQNEAQLEKSRLLSDRFSAERPKGSFSTLEIQRTEQGDSAMYLCASSRDSFNYGYTFGSGTRLTVV.

V is TRBV9 and J is TRBJ1-5, with D uncertain. Germline V gene lookup returns CDR1 SGDLS and CDR2 YYNGEE. V lost 4 bases to trimming and J lost 1 base, with 6 bases between them. The CDR3 spans 13 residues. CDR3 amino acids: CASSRGSNQPQHF. For the CDR3, the DNA is TGTGCCAGCAGCCGAGGGAGCAATCAGCCCCAGCATTTT.

V gene TRBV3-1 (or the pseudogene TRBV3-2) combines with J gene TRBJ2-5; 10 positions match TRBD2. CDR1 LGHDT and CDR2 YNNKEL come from the germline V gene (reference sequence). V shed 0 bases and J 2 bases; nucleotides not matched to a gene: 6. The CDR3 extends over 17 amino acids. The CDR3 sequence: CASSQDVASGRQETQYF. CDR3 DNA: TGTGCCAGCAGCCAAGATGTGGCTAGCGGGAGACAAGAGACCCAGTACTTC.

The chain combines TRBV5-1 with TRBJ2-5; 7 bases map to TRBD1. Germline trimming cut 4 bases from V and 4 bases from J; bases unmatched to any gene: 10. The CDR3 runs 15 residues. Germline V CDR1 and CDR2: SGHRS, YFSETQ. CDR3 sequence reads: CASSTRQGRRETQYF. The CDR3, as DNA: TGCGCCAGCAGCACCCGACAGGGAAGGAGAGAGACCCAGTACTTC.

This chain links TRBV4-3 with TRBJ1-2; D gene unclear. The CDR3 is 17 amino acids. V was pared by 0 bases and J by 7 bases, with 21 bases between. Germline V lookup: CDR1 LGHNA, CDR2 YSLEER. The CDR3 DNA reads TGCGCCAGCAGCCAAGATCTAGGATCGGGGAAGTTGGGTGGCTACACCTTC. Its protein is CASSQDLGSGKLGGYTF.

The rearrangement joins TRBV2 to TRBJ2-5; tentatively, D is TRBD1 (6 bases). The CDR3 contains 13 residues. V was pared by 7 bases and J by 1 base, with 10 bases between. Germline-derived CDR1 and CDR2 are SNHLY and FYNNEI. CDR3 residues: CASMGDTQETQYF. The CDR3 bases are TGTGCCAGCATGGGGGACACCCAAGAGACCCAGTACTTC.

This rearrangement joins TRBV19 to TRBJ1-1; 11 bases match TRBD1. V lost 7 bases and J lost 5; bases outside the gene matches: 12. This CDR3 spans 16 amino acids. Germline-derived CDR1 and CDR2 are LNHDA and SQIVND (reference sequence). The CDR3 bases are TGTGCCAGTACCCAATTATCGGGACAGGGGGGGACTGAAGCTTTCTTT. This codes for CASTQLSGQGGTEAFF.